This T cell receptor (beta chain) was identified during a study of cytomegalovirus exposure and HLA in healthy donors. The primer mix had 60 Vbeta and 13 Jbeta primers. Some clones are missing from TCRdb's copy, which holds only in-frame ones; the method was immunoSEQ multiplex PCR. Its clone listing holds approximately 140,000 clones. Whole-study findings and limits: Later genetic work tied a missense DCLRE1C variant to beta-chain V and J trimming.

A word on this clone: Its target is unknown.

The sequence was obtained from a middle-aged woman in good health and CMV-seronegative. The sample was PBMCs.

CDR3: CATSRVAGEDIQYF. The CDR3 DNA reads as TGTGCCACCAGCAGGGTAGCGGGGGAGGACATTCAGTACTTC. V and J are TRBV15 and TRBJ2-4, with 9 bases aligning to TRBD2. V was pared by 3 bases and J by 8 bases, with 5 bases of the junction left unmatched. The CDR3 spans 14 residues. The germline V gene has CDR1 LNHNV and CDR2 YYDKDF (reference sequence).